The 24 T cell receptor beta chains reported below all come from one sample, sequenced in a study of T cell responses to AZD1222 COVID-19 vaccine. Some clones are missing from TCRdb's copy, which holds only in-frame ones; the method was immunoSEQ multiplex PCR. Of 120,000 or so clones listed, approximately 84% were seen once; the top ten hold 8.5% to 10%. The sample was peripheral blood, taken on day 0 of AZD1222 vaccination. The receptors shown here come from an adult in good health.

This sequence joins TRBV7-6 and TRBJ2-7; D remains ambiguous. CDR1 is SGHVS and CDR2 is FNYEAQ in the germline V gene. The CDR3 totals 15 residues. Trimming left V 3 bases short and J 0 bases short, with 12 bases between. The CDR3 nucleotides read TGTGCCAGCAGCTTCGGCGCTCTTAACTCCTACGAGCAGTACTTC. Translated, it gives CASSFGALNSYEQYF.

V is TRBV5-1 and J is TRBJ1-6, with D possibly TRBD1 on 6 matching bases. Looked up from germline, CDR1 is SGHRS and CDR2 is YFSETQ. This CDR3 comprises 17 residues. V was trimmed by 0 bases and J by 9 bases, leaving 19 bases between them. The CDR3 here is CASSLGTASLRSSPLHF. CDR3 DNA: TGCGCCAGCAGCTTGGGGACAGCTTCCCTTCGGAGTTCACCCCTCCACTTT. The whole variable domain, filled in from reference TRBV5-1 and TRBJ1-6, reads KAGVTQTPRYLIKTRGQQVTLSCSPISGHRSVSWYQQTPGQGLQFLFEYFSETQRNKGNFPGRFSGRQFSNSRSEMNVSTLELGDSALYLCASSLGTASLRSSPLHFGNGTRLTVT.

The gene calls are TRBV6-2 or TRBV6-3 and TRBJ2-7; no definite D call. The CDR3 loop spans 17 amino acids. Germline assignment: CDR1 MNHEY and CDR2 SVGEGT. V lost 7 bases and J 2 bases, leaving 24 bases between the germline ends. The CDR3, as DNA: TGTGCCAGCATCCCGCACCCGTTTGGCAGGTCCACCTACGAGCAGTACTTC. Amino acids: CASIPHPFGRSTYEQYF.

V usage is TRBV9 and J usage is TRBJ2-1; 8 bases are shared with TRBD2. Trimming removed 0 bases from V and 8 bases from J; junction bases left unmatched: 7. Germline V gene sequence: CDR1 SGDLS, CDR2 YYNGEE. The CDR3 runs 15 residues. CDR3: CASSVAGGAFYEQFF. The CDR3 nucleotides are TGTGCCAGCAGCGTAGCCGGGGGGGCATTCTATGAGCAGTTCTTC.

The genes are TRBV4-3 and TRBJ2-2; 11 bases map to TRBD2. Germline V gene lookup returns CDR1 LGHNA and CDR2 YSLEER. Unmatched junction bases numbered 8, after V lost 10 bases and J lost 7 bases. The CDR3 has 14 residues. This CDR3 reads CATSRLAGFGELFF. CDR3 in DNA: TGCGCCACCAGTAGACTAGCGGGATTCGGGGAGCTGTTTTTT.

The V gene is TRBV4-1, the J gene TRBJ2-5; a possible D gene is TRBD2 (7 bases). Deletions cut 3 bases from V and 3 bases from J, with 17 bases between. The CDR3 runs 16 residues. The V gene's germline CDR1 is MGHRA and CDR2 YSYEKL. CDR3 region: CASSHRGGNTKETQYF. In nucleotides, the CDR3 is TGCGCCAGCAGCCACAGGGGAGGGAACACAAAAGAGACCCAGTACTTC.

The chain joins TRBV3-1 (or the pseudogene TRBV3-2) to TRBJ2-1; D perhaps matches TRBD2 (6 bases). Germline V gene lookup returns CDR1 LGHDT and CDR2 YNNKEL (reference sequence). V gave up 4 bases and J gave up 10 bases, with 20 bases separating them. CDR3 size: 15 residues. The CDR3 spells CASSPVGSGLEEQFF. In nucleotides, the CDR3 is TGTGCCAGCAGCCCCGTTGGTAGCGGTCTTGAGGAGCAGTTCTTC.

The CDR3 sequence is CASIGANTGELFF. CDR3 coding DNA: TGTGCCAGCATCGGCGCGAACACCGGGGAGCTGTTTTTT. V is TRBV7-2 and J is TRBJ2-2; unclear D gene. Deletions cut 7 bases from V and 0 bases from J, with 6 bases between. The CDR3 consists of 13 residues. Germline CDR1 is SGHTA and CDR2 is FQGNSA.

The rearrangement joins TRBV18 to TRBJ1-5, with 10 bases aligning to TRBD1. V lost 0 bases to trimming and J lost 6 bases; unmatched junction nucleotides: 5. The germline gives CDR1 KGHSH, CDR2 LQKENI. This CDR3 spans 16 amino acids. The DNA for the CDR3 is TGTGCCAGCTCACCACCGACCGGGACAGGGGTTCAGCCCCAGCATTTT. Its protein is CASSPPTGTGVQPQHF.

The CDR3 protein is CASSQVGAGGETQYF. The CDR3 nucleotides read TGCGCCAGCAGCCAAGTGGGGGCAGGGGGAGAGACCCAGTACTTC. The chain employs TRBV4-1 and TRBJ2-5; 7 bases agree with TRBD1. The J segment lost 4 bases and the V segment lost 1 base, leaving 6 bases of the junction unmatched. The CDR3 sequence is 15 residues long. Per the germline V gene, CDR1 is MGHRA and CDR2 is YSYEKL.

The rearrangement links TRBV6-4 to TRBJ1-2; no reliable D call. This CDR3 comprises 13 residues. Trimming left V 2 bases short and J 2 bases short, with 6 bases between. Looked up from germline, CDR1 is MRHNA and CDR2 is SNTAGT. CDR3 sequence: CASSDGVNYGYTF. The CDR3, as DNA: TGTGCCAGCAGTGACGGGGTAAACTATGGCTACACCTTC.

The V gene is TRBV5-1, the J gene TRBJ2-1; D is unclear. Germline V gene lookup returns CDR1 SGHRS and CDR2 YFSETQ. Trimming removed 0 bases from V and 0 bases from J, with 13 bases in between. The CDR3 spans 17 residues. The CDR3 nucleotides are TGCGCCAGCAGCTTGGACGGTAGGGTTGGCTCCTACAATGAGCAGTTCTTC. Its translation is CASSLDGRVGSYNEQFF.

The chain carries TRBV5-6 and TRBJ2-2, with D possibly matching TRBD2 (6 bases). V was pared by 4 bases and J by 4 bases, with 17 bases between. Germline V CDR1 and CDR2: SGHDT, YYEEEE. The CDR3 runs 16 residues. The CDR3, as DNA: TGTGCCAGCAGCCATTTTGTAGCGGCCCTCACCGGGGAGCTGTTTTTT. Translation: CASSHFVAALTGELFF.

This clone was seen once. The genes are TRBV6-1 and TRBJ1-2; no reliable D call. CDR1 and CDR2 from the germline V gene are MNHNS and SASEGT. Trimming removed 1 base at V and 4 bases at J, with 7 bases between. The CDR3 runs to 13 residues. The CDR3 bases are TGTGCCAGCAGTGAAGGGCAGCTCTATGGCTACACCTTC. It translates to CASSEGQLYGYTF.

This clone has only a few counts. The chain links TRBV28 to TRBJ2-2; 8 bases line up with TRBD1. Germline loops: CDR1 MDHEN, CDR2 SYDVKM. This CDR3 is 14 amino acids long. V lost 3 bases to trimming and J lost 6 bases; unmatched junction nucleotides: 3. Here the CDR3 DNA reads TGTGCCAGCAGTTTTGACAGGGGTCCCGGGGAGCTGTTTTTT. Protein product: CASSFDRGPGELFF.

The chain couples TRBV5-1 to TRBJ2-1; 12 bases agree with TRBD2. This CDR3 has 19 amino acids. The J segment lost 7 bases and the V segment lost 4 bases, leaving 18 bases of the junction unmatched. Per the germline V gene, CDR1 is SGHRS and CDR2 is YFSETQ. This chain's CDR3 is CASSPNPLAASGGANEQFF. The CDR3 coding sequence is TGCGCCAGCAGCCCCAACCCCCTGGCGGCTAGCGGGGGGGCAAATGAGCAGTTCTTC. Full variable domain (rest looked up from reference TRBV5-1 and TRBJ2-1): KAGVTQTPRYLIKTRGQQVTLSCSPISGHRSVSWYQQTPGQGLQFLFEYFSETQRNKGNFPGRFSGRQFSNSRSEMNVSTLELGDSALYLCASSPNPLAASGGANEQFFGPGTRLTVL.

This rearrangement joins TRBV5-5 to TRBJ2-1, with D maybe TRBD2 (6 bases). The V end was cut by 6 bases, the J end by 0 bases, with 19 bases between. Germline loops: CDR1 SGHKS, CDR2 YYEKEE (reference sequence). CDR3 length: 17 amino acids. In nucleotides, the CDR3 is TGTGCCAGCAACTTATATTGGGACGGGAGCTCCTACAATGAGCAGTTCTTC. Its protein product is CASNLYWDGSSYNEQFF.

The CDR3 here is CSGRDRGLEQYF. The CDR3 region has the DNA TGCAGCGGCCGGGACAGGGGGCTTGAGCAGTACTTC. The chain uses TRBV29-1 and TRBJ2-7; 12 bases align to TRBD1. V lost 7 bases to trimming and J lost 7 bases; unmatched junction nucleotides: 5. The CDR3 is made up of 12 amino acids. The germline V gene has CDR1 SQVTM and CDR2 ANQGSEA.

The chain employs TRBV2 and TRBJ2-7; tentatively, D is TRBD2 (5 bases). This CDR3 has 16 amino acids. Trimming took off 4 bases at V and 9 bases at J, with 25 bases between the two ends. In germline, CDR1 is SNHLY, CDR2 FYNNEI. CDR3: CASSAPQVASSVRQYF. The CDR3 region has the DNA TGTGCCAGCAGTGCGCCCCAGGTAGCGTCGTCTGTGAGGCAGTACTTC. Drawing the rest from reference TRBV2 and TRBJ2-7, the complete variable domain is EPEVTQTPSHQVTQMGQEVILRCVPISNHLYFYWYRQILGQKVEFLVSFYNNEISEKSEIFDDQFSVERPDGSNFTLKIRSTKLEDSAMYFCASSAPQVASSVRQYFGPGTRLTVT.

The chain links TRBV11-3 to TRBJ2-7; D is possibly TRBD1 (6 bases). The V end lost 7 bases, the J end lost 4 bases, and 20 bases lay between the germline ends. CDR1 and CDR2 from the germline V gene are SGHNT and YENEEA. The length of the CDR3 is 15 residues. The CDR3 DNA reads TGTGCCAGCATCAAACCCGGGACACGAGGTTACGAGCAGTACTTC. Its protein product is CASIKPGTRGYEQYF.

The chain has TRBV11-3 and TRBJ2-3; D is unresolved. This CDR3 is 15 amino acids long. CDR1 SGHNT and CDR2 YENEEA come from the germline V gene. The V end was cut by 1 base, the J end by 2 bases, with 10 bases between. This CDR3 is CASSLGGLDTDTQYF. CDR3 bases: TGTGCCAGCAGCTTAGGGGGTTTGGACACAGATACGCAGTATTTT.

The rearrangement links TRBV5-1 to TRBJ1-1; D not resolved. Trimming took 4 bases from V and 1 from J, leaving 11 bases between them. Germline CDR1 and CDR2: SGHRS and YFSETQ. The length of the CDR3 is 14 residues. CDR3 amino acids: CASSASWGNTEAFF. The CDR3 DNA reads TGCGCCAGCAGCGCAAGTTGGGGGAACACTGAAGCTTTCTTT.

The table lists this clone with many counts. Written as DNA, the CDR3 is TGTGCCAGCAGCTTAGACGCGGGGACGAACACCGGGGAGCTGTTTTTT. Translating it yields CASSLDAGTNTGELFF. The V and J genes are TRBV11-3 and TRBJ2-2, with a weak D call TRBD2 (6 bases). This CDR3 is 16 amino acids long. The V end was cut by 0 bases, the J end by 0 bases, with 8 bases between. Germline V gene sequence: CDR1 SGHNT, CDR2 YENEEA.

The chain carries TRBV4-2 and TRBJ1-4, with D maybe TRBD1 (5 bases). The CDR3 contains 16 residues. V lost 0 bases to trimming and J lost 3 bases, with 11 bases between them. Germline CDR1 is LGHNA and CDR2 is YNFKEQ. As DNA, the CDR3 is TGTGCCAGCAGCCAAGAGGTCGGAGGGGCTAATGAAAAACTGTTTTTT. This codes for CASSQEVGGANEKLFF.